Included here is one TCR beta chain sequence, with context. Its matching antigen is unknown. Time point denoted: cycle 4 day 1 (C4D1), after more than 5 weeks of nivolumab. In every patient, relapse followed autologous stem cell transplantation, while exposure to brentuximab vedotin differed. It was by magnetic negative selection that CD4+ T cells were purified from thawed PBMCs. Complete response, partial response or progressive disease were the best responses. These data come from a study of PD-1 blockade in classical Hodgkin lymphoma. General observations from the study: Complete responders' baseline diversity resembled that of newly diagnosed patients. Possible causes of repertoire differences, disease activity or prior therapy, remain undefined. The study found that TCR diversity rose significantly by C4D1 in CD4+ but not CD8+ cells.

Repertoires were generated with immunoSEQ multiplex PCR, while TCRdb's copy carries only in-frame clones and drops some. The sample consists of under 25,000 clones, approximately 70% of them appearing once. The V end lost 5 bases, the J end lost 5 bases, and 14 bases lay between the germline ends. This CDR3 has 14 residues. Germline lookup yields CDR1 SGHTA and CDR2 FQGNSA. The sequences come from CD4+ T cells from blood, collected before the fourth cycle of nivolumab. The chain couples TRBV7-2 to TRBJ2-3; possible D gene TRBD2, 6 bases. The TCR comes from a human donor with classical Hodgkin lymphoma. CDR3 DNA sequence: TGTGCCAGCAGCCCAGCCCCCGGGGGAGATACGCAGTATTTT. Its translation is CASSPAPGGDTQYF. The whole variable domain, filled in from reference TRBV7-2 and TRBJ2-3, reads GAGVSQSPSNKVTEKGKDVELRCDPISGHTALYWYRQSLGQGLEFLIYFQGNSAPDKSGLPSDRFSAERTGGSVSTLTIQRTQQEDSAVYLCASSPAPGGDTQYFGPGTRLTVL.